The sequence of this T cell receptor beta chain was determined in a study of T cell responses to AZD1222 COVID-19 vaccine. Germline values: CDR1 MNHNS, CDR2 SASEGT. V was clipped by 2 bases and J by 9 bases; unmatched bases: 15. This CDR3 has 17 amino acids. Profiled with immunoSEQ multiplex PCR; TCRdb holds only in-frame clones, not every one. The sample lists about 150,000 clones, about 93% occurring once. This TCR was recovered from an adult in good health. Sequencing was performed on peripheral blood, taken on day 0 of AZD1222 vaccination. The genes are TRBV6-1 and TRBJ2-1; the match to TRBD2 covers 8 bases. This CDR3 is CASSEIGTRTKLGEQFF. The CDR3, as DNA: TGTGCCAGCAGTGAAATAGGGACTAGAACTAAGTTAGGTGAGCAGTTCTTC.